Presented here are 5 T cell receptor beta chains from one specimen sequenced in a study of control samples from healthy donors and cancer patients. Repertoires were generated with immunoSEQ multiplex PCR, while TCRdb's copy carries only in-frame clones and drops some. The sample includes around 84,000 clones, approximately 80% of them seen just once. Material for sequencing was PBMCs. These receptors were obtained from a man aged 60-69 years with head and neck cancer.

The gene calls are TRBV7-9 and TRBJ1-1; unclear D gene. Germline lookup yields CDR1 SEHNR and CDR2 FQNEAQ (reference sequence). V dropped 4 bases and J dropped 4 bases, with 10 bases sitting between them. The CDR3 consists of 13 residues. The CDR3 spells CASSWKEGTEAFF. The CDR3 coding sequence is TGTGCCAGCAGCTGGAAGGAGGGCACTGAAGCTTTCTTT.

This clone has only a few counts. The J gene is TRBJ2-2, the V gene TRBV2; D is perhaps TRBD1 (5 bases). Germline CDR1 is SNHLY and CDR2 is FYNNEI. CDR3 size: 14 residues. Trimming removed 6 bases at V and 2 bases at J, with 10 bases between. The CDR3: CASRAGSNTGELFF. The CDR3 DNA sequence: TGTGCCAGCAGGGCAGGGTCAAACACCGGGGAGCTGTTTTTT.

This clone was detected only once. This chain links TRBV5-6 with TRBJ2-7; D not resolved. The CDR3 runs 13 residues. Per the germline V gene, CDR1 is SGHDT and CDR2 is YYEEEE. V lost 2 bases to trimming and J lost 1 base, with 7 bases between them. CDR3 region: CASSLPSSYEQYF. Written as DNA, the CDR3 is TGTGCCAGCAGCTTACCCTCTTCCTACGAGCAGTACTTC.

The chain combines TRBV3-1 (or the pseudogene TRBV3-2) with TRBJ2-6; no reliable D call. The CDR3 has 14 amino acids. Germline V lookup: CDR1 LGHDT, CDR2 YNNKEL (reference sequence). With 5 bases removed from V and 0 bases from J, the gap between germline ends came to 5 bases. This CDR3 reads CASSTFSGANVLTF. The CDR3 DNA is TGTGCCAGCAGCACATTCTCTGGGGCCAACGTCCTGACTTTC.

The chain employs TRBV28 and TRBJ1-2; D remains unclear. Germline V gene sequence: CDR1 MDHEN, CDR2 SYDVKM. Trimming pared 7 bases from V and 4 bases from J, leaving 13 bases between. The CDR3 consists of 13 residues. As DNA, the CDR3 is TGTGCCAGCATGGGCAGGACGATCTATGGCTACACCTTC. It specifies CASMGRTIYGYTF.